The text below deals with one T cell receptor (beta chain). Its antigen is not known. Partitioning of CD4+ cells yielded a CD45RA+ naive subset and a CD45RA-negative memory subset. This entry comes from a study of shared clonotypes between healthy human individuals. The method was immunoSEQ multiplex PCR; TCRdb's version includes in-frame clones alone and lacks a portion of them. The sample consists of nearly 1,000,000 clones, 76% of them appearing once. Overall study results and limits: Among a handful of donors, roughly 5% of naive CD4 clonotypes were found in common.

Germline CDR1 is SQVTM and CDR2 is ANQGSEA. CDR3 length: 13 amino acids. Unmatched junction bases numbered 6, after V lost 4 bases and J lost 5 bases. This sequence originates from a man between 18 and 35 years old in good health. The specimen sequenced was memory CD4+ T cells sorted from blood. Subset defined: CD45RA-negative fraction. The rearrangement links TRBV29-1 to TRBJ1-1; TRBD1 matches at 8 bases. CDR3 nucleotide sequence: TGCAGCGTTGTGAACAGGGGGACGACTGAAGCTTTCTTT. It encodes CSVVNRGTTEAFF.